This T cell receptor (beta chain) was retrieved from a study of post-analysis software for immune sequencing data. Notes on the study in general: Elevated frequency relative to controls characterized 4 or 5 TRBV segments in patients, TRBV5-6, TRBV5-1 and TRBV20-1 among them. With F measure, samples from one preparation batch clustered together strongly.

Unique molecular identifiers were built into the TCR beta cDNA libraries. Once about 0.95 to 10 million T cells were used, roughly 0.5 million cDNA molecules resulted. One entry per CDR3 protein results from TCRdb running MiXCR on the PCR reads. The sample holds 650,000 to 900,000 distinct CDR3 sequences, under 60% seen once. This CDR3 region has 14 residues. CDR1 is SSHAT, CDR2 FNYEAQ, per germline (reference sequence). This clonotype was counted a few times. Antigen: not known. The junction differs from germline at one of its ends, possibly a read error. V and J are TRBV7-7 and TRBJ2-1; D might be TRBD2 (5 bases). The sequenced sample was blood. The clonotype comes from a girl between 5 and 17 years old with multiple sclerosis. The chain's CDR3 is CASSLMVLEGEQFF. The CDR3, as DNA: TGTGCTAGCAGCTTAATGGTACTAGAGGGTGAGCAGTTCTTC.